The T cell receptor beta chain described here comes from a study of CD8 T cells in ankylosing spondylitis. Findings and caveats of the study: Significant enrichment of disease-linked clones was reportedly seen in matched ankylosing spondylitis synovial fluid. Previous work reported some of these motif variants in the synovial fluid and blood of reactive arthritis.

This clonotype turned up a few times. What it binds is unknown. Germline assignment: CDR1 LGHDT and CDR2 YNNKEL (reference sequence). This CDR3 is 18 amino acids long. Trimming left V 6 bases short and J 4 bases short, with 25 bases between. TCRdb re-analysed the 5' RACE reads in MiXCR, keeping a single row per CDR3 protein. The data show 200,000 to 300,000 distinct CDR3 sequences, around 10% seen once. This chain uses TRBV3-1 with TRBJ2-1, with D perhaps matching TRBD1 or TRBD2 (5 bases each). The source of this sequence is a male donor with ankylosing spondylitis or in good health (not recorded which). Sequenced input: blood, either unsorted or a sorted T cell fraction (not recorded which). The CDR3 coding sequence is TGTGCCAGCAGTTCAGTCGGGGCCGACGTGTCTATATACAATGAGCAGTTCTTC. It translates to CASSSVGADVSIYNEQFF.